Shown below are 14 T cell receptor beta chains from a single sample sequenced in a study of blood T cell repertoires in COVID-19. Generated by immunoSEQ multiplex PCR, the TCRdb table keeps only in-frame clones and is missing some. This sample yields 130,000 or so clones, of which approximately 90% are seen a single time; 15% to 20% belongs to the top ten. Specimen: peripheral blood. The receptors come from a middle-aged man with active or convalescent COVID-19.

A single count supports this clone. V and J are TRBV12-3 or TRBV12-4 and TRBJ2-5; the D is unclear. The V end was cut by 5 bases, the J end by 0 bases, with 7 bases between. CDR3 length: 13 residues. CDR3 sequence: CASSGINQETQYF. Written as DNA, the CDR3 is TGTGCCAGCAGTGGCATTAACCAAGAGACCCAGTACTTC.

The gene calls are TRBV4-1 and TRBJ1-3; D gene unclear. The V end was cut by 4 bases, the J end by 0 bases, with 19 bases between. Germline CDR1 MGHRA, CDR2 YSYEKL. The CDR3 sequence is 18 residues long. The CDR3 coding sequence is TGCGCCAGCAGCCCAACTATCCCAATGCGGAACTCTGGAAACACCATATATTTT. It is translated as CASSPTIPMRNSGNTIYF.

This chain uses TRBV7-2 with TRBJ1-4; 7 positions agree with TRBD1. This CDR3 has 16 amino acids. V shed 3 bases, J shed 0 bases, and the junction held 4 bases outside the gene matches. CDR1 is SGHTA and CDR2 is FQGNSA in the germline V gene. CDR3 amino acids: CASSFNRGATNEKLFF. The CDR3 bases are TGTGCCAGCAGCTTCAACAGGGGAGCAACTAATGAAAAACTGTTTTTT.

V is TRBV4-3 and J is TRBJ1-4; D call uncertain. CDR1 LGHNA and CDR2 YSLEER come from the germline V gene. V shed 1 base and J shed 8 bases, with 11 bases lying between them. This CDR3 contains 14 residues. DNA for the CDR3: TGCGCCAGCAGCCAAGGAGTGAATTCAGAAAAACTGTTTTTT. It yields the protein CASSQGVNSEKLFF.

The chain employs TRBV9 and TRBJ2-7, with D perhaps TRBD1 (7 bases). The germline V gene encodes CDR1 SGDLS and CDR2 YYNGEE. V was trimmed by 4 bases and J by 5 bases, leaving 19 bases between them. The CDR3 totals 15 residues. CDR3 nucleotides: TGTGCCAGCAGCATTACAGGGGCCGGGGGTGACGAGCAGTACTTC. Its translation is CASSITGAGGDEQYF.

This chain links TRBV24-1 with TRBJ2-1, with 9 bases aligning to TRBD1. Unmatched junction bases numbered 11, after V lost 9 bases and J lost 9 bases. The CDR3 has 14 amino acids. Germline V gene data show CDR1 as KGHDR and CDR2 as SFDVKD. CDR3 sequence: CATADRGGLSEQFF. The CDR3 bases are TGTGCCACCGCCGACAGGGGGGGGTTGAGTGAGCAGTTCTTC.

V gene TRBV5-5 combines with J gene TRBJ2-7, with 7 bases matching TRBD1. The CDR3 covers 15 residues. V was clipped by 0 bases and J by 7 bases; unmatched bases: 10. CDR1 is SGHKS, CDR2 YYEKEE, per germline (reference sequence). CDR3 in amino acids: CASSLVPGQIGEQYF. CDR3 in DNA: TGTGCCAGCAGCTTGGTCCCGGGACAGATAGGTGAGCAGTACTTC.

The chain's CDR3 is CASRTPGTVPDGYTF. As DNA, the CDR3 is TGTGCCAGCAGAACCCCCGGGACAGTCCCCGATGGCTACACCTTC. V is TRBV2 and J is TRBJ1-2; 7 bases fit TRBD1. Germline CDR1 reads SNHLY; CDR2 reads FYNNEI. This CDR3 is 15 amino acids long. The V segment lost 6 bases and the J segment 6 bases; nucleotides outside the gene matches: 13. The variable domain in full, completed from reference TRBV2 and TRBJ1-2, reads EPEVTQTPSHQVTQMGQEVILRCVPISNHLYFYWYRQILGQKVEFLVSFYNNEISEKSEIFDDQFSVERPDGSNFTLKIRSTKLEDSAMYFCASRTPGTVPDGYTFGSGTRLTVV.

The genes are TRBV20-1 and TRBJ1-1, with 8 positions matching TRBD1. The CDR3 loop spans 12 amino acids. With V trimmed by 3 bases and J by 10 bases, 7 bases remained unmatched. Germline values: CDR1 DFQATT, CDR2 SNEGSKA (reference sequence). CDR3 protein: CSASIQGGVAFF. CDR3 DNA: TGCAGTGCTAGTATACAGGGGGGGGTAGCTTTCTTT.

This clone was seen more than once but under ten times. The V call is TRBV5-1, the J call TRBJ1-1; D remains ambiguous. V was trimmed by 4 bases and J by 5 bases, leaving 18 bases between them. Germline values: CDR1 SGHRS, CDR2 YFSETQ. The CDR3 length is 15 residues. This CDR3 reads CASSTPDGEKTEAFF. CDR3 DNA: TGCGCCAGCAGCACTCCTGACGGGGAGAAGACTGAAGCTTTCTTT.

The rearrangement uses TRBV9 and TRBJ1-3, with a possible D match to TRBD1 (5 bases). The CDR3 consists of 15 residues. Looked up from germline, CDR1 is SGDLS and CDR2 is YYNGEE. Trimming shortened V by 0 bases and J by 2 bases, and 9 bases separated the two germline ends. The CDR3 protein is CASSVDQGPGNTIYF. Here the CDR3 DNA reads TGTGCCAGCAGCGTAGACCAGGGCCCTGGAAACACCATATATTTT.

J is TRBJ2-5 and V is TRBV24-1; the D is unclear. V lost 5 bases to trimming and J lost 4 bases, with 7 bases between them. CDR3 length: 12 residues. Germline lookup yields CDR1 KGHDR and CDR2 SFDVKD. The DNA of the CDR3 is TGTGCCACCAGTGTGACGGGAGAGACCCAGTACTTC. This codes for CATSVTGETQYF.

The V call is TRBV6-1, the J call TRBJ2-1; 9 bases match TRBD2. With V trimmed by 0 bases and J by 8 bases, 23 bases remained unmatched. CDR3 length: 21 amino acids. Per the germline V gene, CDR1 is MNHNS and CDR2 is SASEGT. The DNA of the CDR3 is TGTGCCAGCAGTGAAGCGCATCCGGCATCATTGGCGGGGGGGCTGGGCGATGAGCAGTTCTTC. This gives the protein CASSEAHPASLAGGLGDEQFF.

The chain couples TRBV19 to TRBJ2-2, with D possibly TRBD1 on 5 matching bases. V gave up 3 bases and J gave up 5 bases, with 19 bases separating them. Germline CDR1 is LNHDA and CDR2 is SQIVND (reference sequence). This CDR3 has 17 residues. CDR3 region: CASSIWGRQTLTGELFF. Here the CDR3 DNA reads TGTGCCAGTAGTATTTGGGGAAGACAGACACTTACCGGGGAGCTGTTTTTT.